Following are 27 T cell receptor beta chains from one sample sequenced in a study of blood T cell repertoires in COVID-19. Profiling relied on immunoSEQ multiplex PCR, and the TCRdb table lists in-frame clones only, not all of them. This sample carries some 250,000 clones, 85% to 90% of them seen once, and the ten largest clones take less than 20%. The specimen sequenced was PBMCs or T cells enriched from blood (not recorded which). The receptors originated from a man younger than 35 who had recovered from COVID-19.

The chain couples TRBV4-2 to TRBJ1-4; D unclear. The V and J ends lost 0 bases and 6 bases respectively, with 5 bases between them. This CDR3 contains 13 residues. Germline CDR1 LGHNA, CDR2 YNFKEQ. The CDR3 nucleotides read TGTGCCAGCAGCCAAGAACAGTATGAAAAACTGTTTTTT. Translation: CASSQEQYEKLFF.

The sample holds one count of this clone. The chain combines TRBV19 with TRBJ1-2; no clear D gene. The CDR3 runs to 11 residues. Trimming took 7 bases from V and 2 from J, leaving 5 bases between them. CDR1 LNHDA and CDR2 SQIVND come from the germline V gene (reference sequence). The CDR3, as DNA: TGTGCCAGTAAACAGAACTATGGCTACACCTTC. Amino acid sequence: CASKQNYGYTF. Filled out from reference TRBV19 and TRBJ1-2, the complete variable domain reads DGGITQSPKYLFRKEGQNVTLSCEQNLNHDAMYWYRQDPGQGLRLIYYSQIVNDFQKGDIAEGYSVSREKKESFPLTVTSAQKNPTAFYLCASKQNYGYTFGSGTRLTVV.

This chain uses TRBV24-1 with TRBJ2-1; 8 nucleotides agree with TRBD1. The CDR3 extends over 16 amino acids. J lost 4 bases, V lost 3 bases, and 7 bases had no gene match. Germline CDR1 KGHDR, CDR2 SFDVKD. The CDR3 protein is CATSDRTGSKYNEQFF. The DNA of the CDR3 is TGTGCCACCAGTGATAGGACAGGGTCGAAATACAATGAGCAGTTCTTC.

The J gene is TRBJ2-5, the V gene TRBV19, with 7 positions matching TRBD1. Germline V gives CDR1 LNHDA, CDR2 SQIVND (reference sequence). This CDR3 contains 13 residues. The V gene end was trimmed by 9 bases and the J gene end by 4 bases; junction bases not matched to a gene: 8. The CDR3 coding sequence is TGTGCCAGCCGTGAACAGGGGAGAGAGACCCAGTACTTC. As protein: CASREQGRETQYF.

The chain recombines TRBV3-1 (or the pseudogene TRBV3-2) with TRBJ2-1, with a weak D call TRBD1 (8 bases). V lost 4 bases to trimming and J lost 3 bases, with 16 bases between them. Germline-derived CDR1 and CDR2 are LGHDT and YNNKEL (reference sequence). The CDR3 is 16 amino acids. CDR3 region: CASSPSDRDYYNEQFF. Written as DNA, the CDR3 is TGTGCCAGCAGCCCTTCGGACAGGGACTACTACAATGAGCAGTTCTTC.

The chain combines TRBV18 with TRBJ2-1, with 8 bases fitting TRBD1. V was clipped by 4 bases and J by 0 bases; unmatched bases: 8. The germline V gene has CDR1 KGHSH and CDR2 LQKENI. The CDR3 has 17 amino acids. The CDR3 region is CASSREAGGSSYNEQFF. The CDR3 DNA reads as TGTGCCAGCTCACGGGAGGCAGGGGGCAGCTCCTACAATGAGCAGTTCTTC.

This clone was seen only a few times. The V call is TRBV5-1, the J call TRBJ2-2; the match to TRBD1 covers 9 bases. V lost 4 bases and J lost 2; bases outside the gene matches: 3. Germline CDR1 SGHRS, CDR2 YFSETQ. CDR3 length: 15 amino acids. The CDR3 protein is CASSAQGANTGELFF. In DNA form, the CDR3 reads TGCGCCAGCAGCGCACAGGGGGCAAACACCGGGGAGCTGTTTTTT.

This clone has a single count. The rearrangement joins TRBV18 to TRBJ2-1; D might be TRBD2 (5 bases). Germline CDR1 is KGHSH and CDR2 is LQKENI. The CDR3 runs 17 residues. Trimming pared 2 bases from V and 0 bases from J, leaving 14 bases between. CDR3 loop: CASSPFGIGSSYNEQFF. CDR3 bases: TGTGCCAGCTCACCATTCGGTATTGGGAGCTCCTACAATGAGCAGTTCTTC.

The chain joins TRBV12-3 or TRBV12-4 to TRBJ1-2; 8 bases fit TRBD1. The CDR3 is 13 residues long. The V segment lost 5 bases and the J segment 7 bases; nucleotides outside the gene matches: 6. In DNA, the CDR3 is TGTGCCAGCAGTCTCAGGGGGCTAGCTGGCTACACCTTC. It codes for CASSLRGLAGYTF.

Concerning this clone itself: This sample also contains other DNA sequences that code for the same CDR3. V gene TRBV7-8 combines with J gene TRBJ1-2; weak D call: TRBD1 (6 bases). V was shortened by 1 base and J by 4 bases, with 10 bases between the two germline ends. Germline lookup yields CDR1 SGHVS and CDR2 FQNEAQ. The CDR3 is 14 amino acids. Here the CDR3 DNA reads TGTGCCAGCAGCTTAGAAGGACAGACCTATGGCTACACCTTC. It encodes CASSLEGQTYGYTF.

The rearrangement links TRBV10-3 to TRBJ2-3; perhaps TRBD1 as D (6 bases). This CDR3 is built from 15 residues. V was cut by 4 bases and J by 6 bases, with 17 bases left in between. CDR1 ENHRY and CDR2 SYGVKD come from the germline V gene. The CDR3 nucleotides are TGTGCCATCAGTGGGGGTTACAGGGTTACGGATACGCAGTATTTT. Encoded protein: CAISGGYRVTDTQYF.

This sequence joins TRBV7-2 and TRBJ1-2; 9 bases line up with TRBD1. The CDR3 has 16 amino acids. Germline V gene sequence: CDR1 SGHTA, CDR2 FQGNSA. Trimming removed 5 bases from V and 6 bases from J; junction bases left unmatched: 13. CDR3 loop: CASSLKPGQGVDGYTF. The CDR3 DNA is TGTGCCAGCAGCCTGAAACCGGGACAGGGTGTCGATGGCTACACCTTC.

This clone was seen a handful of times. The rearrangement links TRBV25-1 to TRBJ2-1; 7 bases fit TRBD2. Germline lookup yields CDR1 MGHDK and CDR2 SYGVNS. Germline trimming cut 6 bases from V and 6 bases from J; bases unmatched to any gene: 5. The length of the CDR3 is 13 residues. For the CDR3, the DNA is TGTGCCAGCAGCCCACCGGGGGGCAATGAGCAGTTCTTC. Its protein product is CASSPPGGNEQFF.

CDR3 in DNA: TGTGCCAGCAGTGTCCTGACTAGCGGGAGATTCGAGCAGTACTTC. It is translated as CASSVLTSGRFEQYF. The genes are TRBV28 and TRBJ2-7, with 12 bases matching TRBD2. The ends lost 5 bases at V and 6 bases at J; junction bases unmatched: 8. Germline loops: CDR1 MDHEN, CDR2 SYDVKM. This CDR3 is 15 amino acids long.

This chain joins TRBV3-1 (or the pseudogene TRBV3-2) and TRBJ2-3; 9 positions agree with TRBD2. The germline CDR1 and CDR2 sequences are LGHDT and YNNKEL (reference sequence). Trimming at V came to 0 bases and at J to 5 bases, leaving 6 bases not matched to a gene. CDR3 length: 16 residues. CDR3 loop: CASSQDWREGVDTQYF. CDR3 in DNA: TGTGCCAGCAGCCAAGACTGGCGGGAGGGCGTAGATACGCAGTATTTT.

This chain connects TRBV5-1 to TRBJ2-7; D may be TRBD1 (5 bases). Between the trimmed V and J ends, which lost 0 bases and 3 bases, there was a span of 7 bases. CDR3 size: 13 residues. Germline assignment: CDR1 SGHRS and CDR2 YFSETQ. CDR3 protein: CASSLGGRYEQYF. Here the CDR3 DNA reads TGCGCCAGCAGCTTGGGGGGCCGCTACGAGCAGTACTTC.

The chain has TRBV7-9 and TRBJ1-4; 9 bases map to TRBD1. Germline-derived CDR1 and CDR2 are SEHNR and FQNEAQ (reference sequence). V trimming: 3 bases; J trimming: 5 bases; junction bases outside the gene matches: 10. This CDR3 spans 17 amino acids. The CDR3 protein is CASSFVPLGTGNEKLFF. CDR3 DNA: TGTGCCAGCAGCTTTGTCCCTCTCGGGACAGGGAATGAAAAACTGTTTTTT.

This chain links TRBV4-2 with TRBJ2-1; 10 bases agree with TRBD2. CDR3 length equals 16 residues. V trimming: 1 base; J trimming: 2 bases; junction bases outside the gene matches: 2. CDR1 is LGHNA, CDR2 YNFKEQ, per germline. The CDR3 reads CASSQVLAGAYNEQFF. The CDR3 DNA reads as TGTGCCAGCAGCCAAGTCCTAGCGGGAGCCTACAATGAGCAGTTCTTC.

The chain is built from TRBV19 and TRBJ2-7; D remains unclear. Germline V lookup: CDR1 LNHDA, CDR2 SQIVND (reference sequence). V lost 3 bases to trimming and J lost 5 bases, with 8 bases between them. The CDR3 is 12 amino acids. The CDR3 coding sequence is TGTGCCAGTAGTATCGGTATCAACGAGCAGTACTTC. This encodes CASSIGINEQYF.

The rearrangement uses TRBV3-1 (or the pseudogene TRBV3-2) and TRBJ2-3, with D perhaps matching TRBD1 (6 bases). Trimming shortened V by 4 bases and J by 4 bases, and 9 bases separated the two germline ends. The V gene's germline CDR1 is LGHDT and CDR2 YNNKEL (reference sequence). The CDR3 totals 13 residues. The CDR3 DNA reads as TGTGCCAGCAGCCGGCAGGGGCCAGATACGCAGTATTTT. It is translated as CASSRQGPDTQYF.

This clone was recorded at least ten times. The chain is built from TRBV2 and TRBJ2-7; D perhaps matches TRBD1 (6 bases). The germline V gene has CDR1 SNHLY and CDR2 FYNNEI. V gave up 3 bases and J gave up 4 bases, with 19 bases separating them. The CDR3 runs to 16 residues. For the CDR3, the DNA is TGTGCCAGCAGTGATGGGGGCACCTTCGATCATTACGAGCAGTACTTC. Amino acids: CASSDGGTFDHYEQYF.

The genes are TRBV7-2 and TRBJ2-7; 10 bases line up with TRBD2. Germline V gene lookup returns CDR1 SGHTA and CDR2 FQGNSA. V lost 1 base to trimming and J lost 2 bases; unmatched junction nucleotides: 5. The length of the CDR3 is 16 residues. This chain's CDR3 is CASSLEASGSPYEQYF. The CDR3 DNA reads TGTGCCAGCAGCTTAGAGGCTAGCGGGAGCCCCTACGAGCAGTACTTC.

CDR3 nucleotides: TGTGCCAGCACATCCCAACAGGGGTTTACTGAAGCTTTCTTT. It yields the protein CASTSQQGFTEAFF. This chain uses TRBV6-5 with TRBJ1-1; TRBD1 matches at 7 bases. Per the germline V gene, CDR1 is MNHEY and CDR2 is SVGAGI. V lost 7 bases, J lost 5 bases, and 10 bases stayed unmatched. The CDR3 sequence is 14 residues long.

The sample holds one count of this clone. V gene TRBV14 combines with J gene TRBJ2-3, with TRBD1 identical over 8 bases. CDR1 and CDR2 (germline): SGHDN, FVKESK. The CDR3 runs to 18 residues. V shed 1 base and J 3 bases; nucleotides not matched to a gene: 12. The CDR3 DNA reads as TGTGCCAGCAGCCAAGTCCCGACGAACAGGGGGATAACAGATACGCAGTATTTT. Protein sequence: CASSQVPTNRGITDTQYF.

V usage is TRBV28 and J usage is TRBJ1-6; 7 bases fit TRBD1. With V trimmed by 5 bases and J by 10 bases, 11 bases remained unmatched. Germline V CDR1 and CDR2: MDHEN, SYDVKM. The CDR3 is made up of 15 amino acids. This CDR3 is CASSPLQGRRSPLHF. CDR3 in DNA: TGTGCCAGCAGTCCCCTACAGGGGAGGCGGTCACCCCTCCACTTT.

This clone was picked up one time. The CDR3, as DNA: TGTGCCAGCAGCTTGGCCAATAGTAGAGAGACCCAGTACTTC. The encoded protein is CASSLANSRETQYF. The chain uses TRBV5-4 and TRBJ2-5, with D unresolved. The CDR3 runs 14 residues. Trimming shortened V by 0 bases and J by 4 bases, and 10 bases separated the two germline ends. The germline gives CDR1 SGHNT, CDR2 YYREEE (reference sequence).

The genes are TRBV19 and TRBJ2-2, with 11 bases identical to TRBD2. CDR1 LNHDA and CDR2 SQIVND come from the germline V gene (reference sequence). The trim removed 6 bases at V and 9 bases at J, leaving 12 bases unmatched. This CDR3 has 16 amino acids. The CDR3 is CASSGIIAGGVWELFF. In nucleotides, the CDR3 is TGTGCCAGTAGCGGGATAATAGCGGGAGGGGTTTGGGAGCTGTTTTTT.